This record looks at one T cell receptor beta chain sequence and its context. Its antigen is unknown. The data belong to a study of T cell responses to AZD1222 COVID-19 vaccine. Germline V gene data show CDR1 as LNHDA and CDR2 as SQIVND (reference sequence). Trimming stripped 3 bases from V and 4 bases from J, with 12 bases between. The CDR3 has 14 amino acids. Study results and caveats: It should be noted that donors were predominantly white British and more often female, and clonal diversity was possibly underestimated. Spike-specific TCR repertoires showed rising breadth and depth after two AZD1222 doses. Only 5 to 7 AZD1222 recipients were seropositive at baseline. Within unmutated variant regions lay the reported targets of nearly half of spike-specific TCRs.

Assay used: immunoSEQ multiplex PCR; TCRdb lists only in-frame clones, some missing. Here the sample spans 140,000 or so clones, 91% being singletons. This chain connects TRBV19 to TRBJ1-2; maybe TRBD1 (5 bases). Sample: peripheral blood, taken 28 days after the second dose of the MenACWY control vaccine. The receptor was derived from an adult who received the MenACWY meningococcal vaccine as a control. CDR3 DNA sequence: TGTGCCAGTAGTATCAGGGATCGCCTCTATGGCTACACCTTC. Protein: CASSIRDRLYGYTF.